The rows below give T cell receptor beta chains drawn from one sample of a study of PD-1 blockade in mismatch repair-deficient tumors. Sequencing used immunoSEQ multiplex PCR; TCRdb keeps in-frame clones, though not all of them. Among 100,000 or so clones listed, over 75% were seen once. The specimen was peripheral blood, collected roughly 36 weeks after starting pembrolizumab. These receptor sequences come from an adult with mismatch repair-deficient cancer. CDR3s include the opening cysteine and the closing phenylalanine or tryptophan. A D gene is named only where the DNA matches it firmly. Size is stated for part of the rows, as once, few or many counts, or as a class when the clone is expanded.

d_gene	v_gene	len	j_gene	abundance	CDR3nt	CDR3aa
.	TRBV30	15	TRBJ1-1	.	TGTGCCTGGAGTGTACGGCAGGGCTGGGGCACTGAAGCTTTCTTT	CAWSVRQGWGTEAFF
.	TRBV30	15	TRBJ2-5	.	TGTGCCTGGAGTGTTTCCTGGACAGAGCAAGAGACCCAGTACTTC	CAWSVSWTEQETQYF
.	TRBV5-1	15	TRBJ2-4	.	TGCGCCAGCAGCTTGGGGGGCCCTACCAAAAACATTCAGTACTTC	CASSLGGPTKNIQYF
TRBD2	TRBV28	15	TRBJ2-7	.	TGTGCCAGCAGTAGAGGGACTAGCGGGACCTACGAGCAGTACTTC	CASSRGTSGTYEQYF
.	TRBV15	14	TRBJ2-7	few	TGTGCCACCAGCAAGGACTCAAAAACCTACGAGCAGTACTTC	CATSKDSKTYEQYF
TRBD2	TRBV7-3	14	TRBJ2-1	once	TGTGCCAGCAGCGCTAGCGGGAGTCTTGATGAGCAGTTCTTC	CASSASGSLDEQFF
.	TRBV29-1	15	TRBJ2-1	.	TGCAGCGTTCAGGCAGGGTGGGGTTCTGGCAATGAGCAGTTCTTC	CSVQAGWGSGNEQFF
.	TRBV4-1	14	TRBJ2-3	.	TGCGCCAGCAGCCAAGATTCACAGGGTGGTACGCAGTATTTT	CASSQDSQGGTQYF
.	TRBV6-5	15	TRBJ1-1	.	TGTGCCAGCAGTTACTATGGCAGGGCTTCCACTGAAGCTTTCTTT	CASSYYGRASTEAFF
.	TRBV6-5	13	TRBJ1-5	.	TGTGCCAGCAGTTATGGGAGCAATCAGCCCCAGCATTTT	CASSYGSNQPQHF
TRBD2	TRBV9	18	TRBJ2-1	.	TGTGCCAGCAGCGTAGCAGTTGGGACTAGCGGGCCCTACAATGAGCAGTTCTTC	CASSVAVGTSGPYNEQFF
TRBD1	TRBV10-2	15	TRBJ1-4	many	TGCGCCAGCTTAGGAGGTCCAGGGGGAAATGAAAAACTGTTTTTT	CASLGGPGGNEKLFF
TRBD1	TRBV30	15	TRBJ2-5	.	TGTGCCTGGAGTGTAAAGAGACAGGGTCGAGAGACCCAGTACTTC	CAWSVKRQGRETQYF
TRBD2	TRBV5-8	16	TRBJ2-3	.	TGTGCCAGCAGCACCCGACTAGCGGGAGGGATAGATACGCAGTATTTT	CASSTRLAGGIDTQYF
TRBD2	TRBV7-9	17	TRBJ2-1	few	TGTGCCAGCAGCCACAAGGAAGGGACTAGGAATTACAATGAGCAGTTCTTC	CASSHKEGTRNYNEQFF
TRBD1	TRBV28	14	TRBJ1-2	.	TGTGCCAGCAGTTTAACCCGGACAGGGTATGGCTACACCTTC	CASSLTRTGYGYTF
.	TRBV4-1	16	TRBJ2-7	once	TGCGCCAGCAGCCAAGGTCCGGCTAGCCGGACCTACGAGCAGTACTTC	CASSQGPASRTYEQYF
TRBD2	TRBV19	14	TRBJ2-7	few	TGTGCCAGTAGTATCGCGGGAGGGCCTTACGAGCAGTACTTC	CASSIAGGPYEQYF
.	TRBV27	15	TRBJ2-5	.	TGTGCCAGCAGTTTGGAGGGAGCGGGCCAAGAGACCCAGTACTTC	CASSLEGAGQETQYF
TRBD1	TRBV11-1	15	TRBJ2-7	few	TGTGCCAGCAGTCAGGCCCCGGGACAGGGTTACGAGCAGTACTTC	CASSQAPGQGYEQYF
.	TRBV10-3	15	TRBJ2-7	.	TGTGCCATCAGGCAGGGAGGCGGGACCCCTGACGAGCAGTACTTC	CAIRQGGGTPDEQYF
TRBD2	TRBV7-9	18	TRBJ2-1	.	TGTGCCAGCAGCTTTCCGGACCGGGGCGTAGCGGGCTACAATGAGCAGTTCTTC	CASSFPDRGVAGYNEQFF
TRBD2	TRBV15	15	TRBJ2-7	.	TGTGCCACCAGCAGAGGACAGCGGGGTTCCTACGAGCAGTACTTC	CATSRGQRGSYEQYF
.	TRBV9	15	TRBJ2-1	.	TGTGCCAGCAGCGTAGATAGCGGCCTATACAATGAGCAGTTCTTC	CASSVDSGLYNEQFF
.	TRBV7-8	15	TRBJ2-7	.	TGTGCCAGCAGCTTAGCGGGCCCCTCAGGCTACGAGCAGTACTTC	CASSLAGPSGYEQYF
TRBD2	TRBV9	15	TRBJ2-5	.	TGTGCCAGCAGCGAGGCTAGCGGGAGACAAGAGACCCAGTACTTC	CASSEASGRQETQYF
TRBD2	TRBV6-1	14	TRBJ2-7	few	TGTGCCAGCAGGGGGACTAGCGGGAGCTACGAGCAGTACTTC	CASRGTSGSYEQYF
.	TRBV10-2	15	TRBJ1-1	.	TGCGCCAGCAGTGAGGGGGGACCGAAGAACACTGAAGCTTTCTTT	CASSEGGPKNTEAFF
.	TRBV11-2	14	TRBJ2-7	.	TGTGCCAGCAGCTTTGGGCAGGGGTTCTACGAGCAGTACTTC	CASSFGQGFYEQYF